The present T cell receptor (beta chain) was sequenced within a study of CD8 T cells in ankylosing spondylitis. Study-wide points: Some motif variants were previously reported in reactive arthritis synovial fluid and blood. As for the disease-linked clones, they showed a CD8+ phenotype and occurred at relatively low frequencies in peripheral blood. Significant enrichment of disease-linked clones was reported in matched ankylosing spondylitis synovial fluid. In ankylosing spondylitis blood, a motif of 7 to 9 highly homologous TCR beta variants appeared characteristic.

Quantitative 5'-RACE with molecular barcodes produced the TCR beta libraries. TCRdb called the 5' RACE reads again in MiXCR, with one record for every CDR3 protein. The sample contains 650,000 to 800,000 distinct CDR3 sequences, around a fifth of which appear only once. This clonotype has only a few counts. The antigen is undetermined. CDR1 SGHAT and CDR2 FQNNGV come from the germline V gene. J was trimmed by 4 bases and V by 8 bases; bases with no gene match: 13. This CDR3 is built from 15 residues. This receptor was identified in a male donor with ankylosing spondylitis. The V gene is TRBV11-2, the J gene TRBJ2-7, with 8 bases that match TRBD2. Sequencing input: blood, either unsorted or a sorted T cell fraction (not recorded which). This CDR3 reads CASGRLSGSGYEQYF. CDR3 sequence (DNA): TGTGCCAGCGGCAGACTGAGCGGGAGTGGGTACGAGCAGTACTTC.